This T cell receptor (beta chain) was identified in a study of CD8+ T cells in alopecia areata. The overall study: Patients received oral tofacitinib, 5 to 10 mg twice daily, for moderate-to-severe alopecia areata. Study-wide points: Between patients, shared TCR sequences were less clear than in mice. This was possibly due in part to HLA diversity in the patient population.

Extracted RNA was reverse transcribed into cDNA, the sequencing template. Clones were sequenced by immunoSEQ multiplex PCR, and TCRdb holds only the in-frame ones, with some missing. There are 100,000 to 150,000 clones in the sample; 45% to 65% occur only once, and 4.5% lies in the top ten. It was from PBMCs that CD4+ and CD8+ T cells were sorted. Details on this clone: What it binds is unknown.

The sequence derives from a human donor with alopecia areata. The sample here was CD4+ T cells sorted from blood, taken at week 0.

The CDR3 spells CASSSGVNTGELFF. Written as DNA, the CDR3 is TGTGCCAGCAGCTCGGGAGTGAACACCGGGGAGCTGTTTTTT. The chain carries TRBV7-2 and TRBJ2-2; D possibly corresponds to TRBD2 (6 bases). The CDR3 contains 14 residues. Per the germline V gene, CDR1 is SGHTA and CDR2 is FQGNSA. Trimming cost V 4 bases and J 1 base, with 7 bases left between them. Full variable domain (outside the CDR3, taken from reference TRBV7-2 and TRBJ2-2): GAGVSQSPSNKVTEKGKDVELRCDPISGHTALYWYRQSLGQGLEFLIYFQGNSAPDKSGLPSDRFSAERTGGSVSTLTIQRTQQEDSAVYLCASSSGVNTGELFFGEGSRLTVL.